This T cell receptor beta chain was documented in a study of T-cell reconstitution after alpha-beta-depleted transplantation in children. The study, taken as a whole, reports: Reported findings indicate that, about two months after transplant, alpha-beta T cells came from several hundred expanded clones, which were derived from non-depleted graft cells. It was newly produced T cells that mostly accounted for T-cell counts and diversity one year after transplant. High day-60 TCRbeta diversity in some patients came from surviving recipient T cells and thymic progenitors.

For TCRbeta, the library was prepared with unique molecular identifiers. TCRdb re-analysed the PCR reads in MiXCR, keeping a single row per CDR3 protein. The sample has 150,000 to 200,000 distinct CDR3 sequences; roughly 6.3% are singletons. The junction had 2 bases not matched to a gene; V was cut back by 0 bases and J by 0 bases. The germline V gene encodes CDR1 LNHDA and CDR2 SQIVND (reference sequence). The CDR3 runs 16 residues. This clonotype was seen at least ten times. Its antigen remains unknown. The chain links TRBV19 to TRBJ2-1; 7 positions agree with TRBD2. This receptor was identified in a girl less than two years old with combined immunodeficiency, due to receive a stem cell transplant. Sequenced here: PBMCs, sampled before TCRalphabeta/CD19-depleted stem cell transplant. The CDR3 DNA reads as TGTGCCAGTAGTATAGAAGGCGGGAGCTCCTACAATGAGCAGTTCTTC. Translated: CASSIEGGSSYNEQFF.